These 15 T cell receptor beta chains came from one sample sequenced in a study of vaccination effects on CD4 cells after COVID-19. Antigen-specific CD4+ T cells were expanded (with viral peptide pools) by the ViraFEST assay ahead of sequencing. Researchers isolated CD4+ T cells once about 11 days of culture had elapsed. Sequenced by immunoSEQ multiplex PCR; TCRdb stores in-frame clones only, minus some. The sample gives about 79,000 clones, approximately 81% of which show up once; around 1.5% is in the top ten. These receptors have no identified antigens. The source material was CD4+ T cells from PBMCs cultured with HCoV-229E spike peptides, sampled before COVID-19 vaccination. These receptors were collected from a human donor who received a COVID-19 vaccine.

The chain couples TRBV6-2 or TRBV6-3 to TRBJ2-2, with D possibly matching TRBD2 (6 bases). Per the germline V gene, CDR1 is MNHEY and CDR2 is SVGEGT. This CDR3 contains 14 residues. V was trimmed by 4 bases and J by 6 bases, leaving 12 bases between them. The CDR3 protein is CASSLGEVPGELFF. For the CDR3, the DNA is TGTGCCAGCAGTTTAGGGGAGGTCCCCGGGGAGCTGTTTTTT.

The genes are TRBV5-1 and TRBJ2-5; D uncertain. Trimming removed 0 bases at V and 4 bases at J, with 10 bases between. The CDR3 runs to 14 residues. Germline CDR1 and CDR2: SGHRS and YFSETQ. The CDR3 spells CASSLAPELETQYF. The DNA for the CDR3 is TGCGCCAGCAGCTTGGCACCCGAACTAGAGACCCAGTACTTC.

The V and J genes are TRBV7-3 and TRBJ2-3; D may be TRBD2 (6 bases). The germline V gene encodes CDR1 SGHTA and CDR2 FQGTGA. The germline V and J ends were trimmed by 6 bases and 3 bases, with 16 bases remaining between them. The CDR3 covers 15 residues. This CDR3 reads CASSSTNAGTDTQYF. In DNA, the CDR3 is TGTGCCAGCAGTTCGACTAACGCGGGGACAGATACGCAGTATTTT.

This rearrangement joins TRBV28 to TRBJ2-3; D is possibly TRBD1 (5 bases). V was cut by 8 bases and J by 4 bases, with 22 bases left in between. The germline V gene has CDR1 MDHEN and CDR2 SYDVKM. CDR3 length equals 16 residues. For the CDR3, the DNA is TGTGCCAGCTCTATTATTTTAGCCAGGGTGGCAGATACGCAGTATTTT. Translation gives CASSIILARVADTQYF.

Note on this clone: At the DNA level, this CDR3 is encoded by other sequences in the same sample as well. This sequence joins TRBV7-2 and TRBJ2-5; D gene unclear. This CDR3 is built from 13 residues. The V gene lost 1 base and the J gene lost 2 bases, with 5 bases spanning the gap. The V gene's germline CDR1 is SGHTA and CDR2 FQGNSA. CDR3 residues: CASSLGQQETQYF. DNA for the CDR3: TGTGCCAGCAGCTTAGGCCAGCAAGAGACCCAGTACTTC.

This clone has a handful of counts. The chain joins TRBV30 to TRBJ1-2; TRBD1 matches at 8 bases. This CDR3 comprises 13 residues. V dropped 5 bases and J dropped 4; count of bases not matched to a gene: 6. The V gene's germline CDR1 is GTSNPN and CDR2 SVGIG (reference sequence). CDR3: CAWGQGTSYGYTF. CDR3 nucleotide sequence: TGTGCCTGGGGACAGGGAACCTCCTATGGCTACACCTTC.

This chain links TRBV6-5 with TRBJ2-7, with TRBD1 matching 9 bases. J was trimmed by 2 bases and V by 6 bases; bases with no gene match: 5. This CDR3 has 14 amino acids. CDR1 is MNHEY and CDR2 is SVGAGI in the germline V gene. The CDR3 nucleotides are TGTGCCAGCAGGGGACAGGGTATTCCCTACGAGCAGTACGTC. Residues: CASRGQGIPYEQYV.

The chain couples TRBV24-1 to TRBJ1-2, with no clear D. Between the trimmed V and J ends, which lost 6 bases and 2 bases, there was a span of 9 bases. Germline values: CDR1 KGHDR, CDR2 SFDVKD. The CDR3 length is 13 residues. CDR3: CATSSSWNYGYTF. The CDR3 bases are TGTGCCACCAGTTCCTCATGGAACTATGGCTACACCTTC.

This clone was counted a single time. This chain links TRBV14 with TRBJ1-3, with D hard to call. V gave up 1 base and J gave up 0 bases, with 10 bases separating them. Germline assignment: CDR1 SGHDN and CDR2 FVKESK. The CDR3 spans 16 residues. The CDR3 DNA sequence: TGTGCCAGCAGCCAAGGTCTCCTGAGCTCTGGAAACACCATATATTTT. Translation gives CASSQGLLSSGNTIYF.

The gene calls are TRBV6-5 and TRBJ2-2, with 7 positions matching TRBD2. Trimming removed 6 bases from V and 4 bases from J; junction bases left unmatched: 8. This CDR3 region has 15 residues. CDR1 and CDR2 (germline): MNHEY, SVGAGI. In nucleotides, the CDR3 is TGTGCCAGCAGGGCGAGCGGGGCACTCACCGGGGAGCTGTTTTTT. Protein product: CASRASGALTGELFF.

This chain links TRBV4-1 with TRBJ2-5, with 9 bases lining up with TRBD2. Losses at the gene ends were 1 base for V and 4 bases for J; bases not matched to a gene: 4. CDR3 length: 15 amino acids. The germline CDR1 and CDR2 sequences are MGHRA and YSYEKL. CDR3 loop: CASSQVAGGAETQYF. The CDR3, as DNA: TGCGCCAGCAGCCAAGTTGCGGGGGGGGCAGAGACCCAGTACTTC.

The CDR3 DNA follows: TGTGCCAGCAGCCAGTACGAGACCCAGTACTTC. It is translated as CASSQYETQYF. The chain recombines TRBV5-6 with TRBJ2-5; D unclear. The CDR3 consists of 11 residues. Per germline, CDR1 SGHDT and CDR2 YYEEEE. Trimming shortened V by 4 bases and J by 5 bases, and 6 bases separated the two germline ends.

This chain connects TRBV12-5 to TRBJ2-3, with a weak D call TRBD2 (6 bases). V was cut by 6 bases and J by 7 bases, with 17 bases left in between. The germline gives CDR1 LGHNT, CDR2 FRNRAP. This CDR3 has 14 amino acids. The CDR3 reads CASGLGGQDNTQYF. The CDR3 nucleotides are TGTGCTAGTGGCCTCGGGGGTCAGGATAATACGCAGTATTTT.

The chain recombines TRBV6-4 with TRBJ1-5; no definite D call. The CDR3 extends over 14 amino acids. CDR1 is MRHNA, CDR2 SNTAGT, per germline. Deletions cut 0 bases from V and 0 bases from J, with 3 bases between. The CDR3 DNA follows: TGTGCCAGCAGTGACTCGGGTAGCAATCAGCCCCAGCATTTT. It encodes CASSDSGSNQPQHF.

The chain carries TRBV6-4 and TRBJ2-1; D could derive from TRBD1 or TRBD2 (5 bases each). CDR3 length: 14 residues. The germline gives CDR1 MRHNA, CDR2 SNTAGT. Trimming stripped 6 bases from V and 0 bases from J, with 9 bases between. The CDR3: CASSRDGSYNEQFF. The CDR3 bases are TGTGCCAGCAGCCGGGACGGCTCCTACAATGAGCAGTTCTTC.